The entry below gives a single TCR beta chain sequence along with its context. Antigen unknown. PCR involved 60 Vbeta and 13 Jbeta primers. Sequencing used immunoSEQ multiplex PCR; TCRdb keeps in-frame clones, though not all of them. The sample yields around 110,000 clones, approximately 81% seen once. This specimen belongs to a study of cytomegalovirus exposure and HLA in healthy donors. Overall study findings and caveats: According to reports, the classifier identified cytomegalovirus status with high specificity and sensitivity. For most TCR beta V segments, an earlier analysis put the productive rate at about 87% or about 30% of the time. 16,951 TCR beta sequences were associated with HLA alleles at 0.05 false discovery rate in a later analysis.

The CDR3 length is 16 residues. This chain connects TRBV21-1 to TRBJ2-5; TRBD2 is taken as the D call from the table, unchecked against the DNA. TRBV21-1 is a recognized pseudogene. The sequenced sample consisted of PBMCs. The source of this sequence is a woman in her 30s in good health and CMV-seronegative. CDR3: CASSKVAGEGGETQYF. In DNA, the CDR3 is TGTGCCAGCAGCAAAGTAGCGGGAGAAGGGGGGGAGACCCAGTACTTC.